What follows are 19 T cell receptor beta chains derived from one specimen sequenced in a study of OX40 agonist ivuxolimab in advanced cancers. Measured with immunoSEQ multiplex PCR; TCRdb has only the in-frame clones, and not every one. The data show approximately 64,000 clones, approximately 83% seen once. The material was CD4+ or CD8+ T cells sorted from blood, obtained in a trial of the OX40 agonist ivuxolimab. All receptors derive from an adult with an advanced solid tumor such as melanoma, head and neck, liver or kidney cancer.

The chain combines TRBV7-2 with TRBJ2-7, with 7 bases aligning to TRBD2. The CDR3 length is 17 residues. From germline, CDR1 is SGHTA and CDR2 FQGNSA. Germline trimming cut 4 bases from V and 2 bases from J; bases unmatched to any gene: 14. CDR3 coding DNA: TGTGCCAGCAGCTCCGGACTAGAATCAGCACGAACCTACGAGCAGTACTTC. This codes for CASSSGLESARTYEQYF. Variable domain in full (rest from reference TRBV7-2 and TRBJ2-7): GAGVSQSPSNKVTEKGKDVELRCDPISGHTALYWYRQSLGQGLEFLIYFQGNSAPDKSGLPSDRFSAERTGGSVSTLTIQRTQQEDSAVYLCASSSGLESARTYEQYFGPGTRLTVT.

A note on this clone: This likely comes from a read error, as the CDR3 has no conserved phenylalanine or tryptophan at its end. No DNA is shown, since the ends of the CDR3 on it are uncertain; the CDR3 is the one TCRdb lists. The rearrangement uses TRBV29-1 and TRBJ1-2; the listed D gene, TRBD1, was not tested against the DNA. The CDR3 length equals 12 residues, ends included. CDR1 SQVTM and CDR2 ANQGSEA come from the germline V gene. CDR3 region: CSVEGDREDLFL.

The CDR3 loop is CASSHTPETSSSYNEQFF. The DNA of the CDR3 is TGCGCCAGCAGTCACACCCCCGAAACCAGTAGCTCCTACAATGAGCAGTTCTTC. The chain has TRBV23-1 and TRBJ2-1; D uncertain. TRBV23-1 qualifies as an ORF whose function is uncertain. Trimming removed 3 bases at V and 0 bases at J, with 18 bases between. The CDR3 runs to 18 residues.

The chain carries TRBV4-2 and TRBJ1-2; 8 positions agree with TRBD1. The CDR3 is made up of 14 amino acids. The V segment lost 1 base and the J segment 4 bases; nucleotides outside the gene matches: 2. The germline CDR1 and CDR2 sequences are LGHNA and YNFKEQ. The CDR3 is CASSQGTGLYGYTF. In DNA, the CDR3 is TGTGCCAGCAGCCAAGGGACAGGGCTCTATGGCTACACCTTC.

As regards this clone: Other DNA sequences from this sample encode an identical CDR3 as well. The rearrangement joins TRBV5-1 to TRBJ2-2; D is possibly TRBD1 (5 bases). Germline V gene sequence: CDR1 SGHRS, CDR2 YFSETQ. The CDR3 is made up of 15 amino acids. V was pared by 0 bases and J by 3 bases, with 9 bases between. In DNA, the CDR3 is TGCGCCAGCAGCTTGGGGCAGGGCGACACCGGGGAGCTGTTTTTT. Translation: CASSLGQGDTGELFF. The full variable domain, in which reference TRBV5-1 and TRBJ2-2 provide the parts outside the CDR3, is KAGVTQTPRYLIKTRGQQVTLSCSPISGHRSVSWYQQTPGQGLQFLFEYFSETQRNKGNFPGRFSGRQFSNSRSEMNVSTLELGDSALYLCASSLGQGDTGELFFGEGSRLTVL.

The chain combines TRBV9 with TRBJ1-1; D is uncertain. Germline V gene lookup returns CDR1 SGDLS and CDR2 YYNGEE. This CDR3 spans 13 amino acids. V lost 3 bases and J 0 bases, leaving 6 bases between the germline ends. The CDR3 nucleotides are TGTGCCAGCAGCGCCTATTTGAACACTGAAGCTTTCTTT. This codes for CASSAYLNTEAFF.

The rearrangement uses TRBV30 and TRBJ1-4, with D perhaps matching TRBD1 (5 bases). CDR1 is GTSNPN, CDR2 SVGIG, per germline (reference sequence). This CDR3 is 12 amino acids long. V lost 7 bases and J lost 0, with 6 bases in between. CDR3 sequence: CALTATNEKLFF. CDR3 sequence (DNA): TGTGCCTTGACAGCAACTAATGAAAAACTGTTTTTT. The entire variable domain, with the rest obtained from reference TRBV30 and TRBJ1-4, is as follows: SQTIHQWPATLVQPVGSPLSLECTVEGTSNPNLYWYRQAAGRGLQLLFYSVGIGQISSEVPQNLSASRPQDRQFILSSKKLLLSDSGFYLCALTATNEKLFFGSGTQLSVL.

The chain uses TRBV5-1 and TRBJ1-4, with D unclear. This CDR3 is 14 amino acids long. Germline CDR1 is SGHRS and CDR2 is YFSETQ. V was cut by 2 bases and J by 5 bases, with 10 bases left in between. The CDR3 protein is CASSFGRMNEKLFF. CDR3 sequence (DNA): TGCGCCAGCAGCTTCGGGCGCATGAATGAAAAACTGTTTTTT.

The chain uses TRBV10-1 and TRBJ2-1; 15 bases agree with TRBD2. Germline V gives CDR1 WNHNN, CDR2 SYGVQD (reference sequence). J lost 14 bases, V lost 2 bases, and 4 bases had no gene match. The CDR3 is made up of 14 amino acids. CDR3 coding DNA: TGCGCCAGCAGTGAGGGACTAGCGGGAGGGCCGAAGTTCTTC. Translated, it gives CASSEGLAGGPKFF.

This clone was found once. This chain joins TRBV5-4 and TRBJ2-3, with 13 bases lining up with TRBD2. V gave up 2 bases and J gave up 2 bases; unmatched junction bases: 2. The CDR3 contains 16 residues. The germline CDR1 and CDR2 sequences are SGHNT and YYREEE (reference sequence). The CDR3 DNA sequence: TGTGCCAGCAGCTTAACTAGCGGGGGGGACACAGATACGCAGTATTTT. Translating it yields CASSLTSGGDTDTQYF.

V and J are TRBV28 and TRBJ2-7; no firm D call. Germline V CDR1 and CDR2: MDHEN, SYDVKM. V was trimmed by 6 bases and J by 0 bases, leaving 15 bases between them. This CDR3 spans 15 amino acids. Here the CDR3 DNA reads TGTGCCAGCAGCCAACCCCCCGGCACCTCCTACGAGCAGTACTTC. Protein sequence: CASSQPPGTSYEQYF.

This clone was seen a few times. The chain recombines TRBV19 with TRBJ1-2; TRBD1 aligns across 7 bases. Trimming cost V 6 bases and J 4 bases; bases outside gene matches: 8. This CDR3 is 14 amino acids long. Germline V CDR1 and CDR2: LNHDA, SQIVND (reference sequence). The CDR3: CASSDRAKSYGYTF. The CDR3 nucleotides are TGTGCCAGTAGCGACAGGGCGAAGAGCTATGGCTACACCTTC.

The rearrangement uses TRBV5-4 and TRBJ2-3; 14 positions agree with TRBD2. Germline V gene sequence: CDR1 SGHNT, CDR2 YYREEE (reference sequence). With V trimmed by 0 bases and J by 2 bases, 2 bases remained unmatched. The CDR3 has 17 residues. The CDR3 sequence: CASSLGTSGRNTDTQYF. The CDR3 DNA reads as TGTGCCAGCAGCTTGGGGACTAGCGGGAGGAACACAGATACGCAGTATTTT.

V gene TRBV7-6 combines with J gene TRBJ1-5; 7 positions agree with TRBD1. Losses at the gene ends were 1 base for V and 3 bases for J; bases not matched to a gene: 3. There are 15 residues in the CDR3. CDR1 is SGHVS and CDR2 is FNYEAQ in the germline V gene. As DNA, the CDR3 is TGTGCCAGCAGCTTAGGAGACAGGGTCAATCAGCCCCAGCATTTT. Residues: CASSLGDRVNQPQHF.

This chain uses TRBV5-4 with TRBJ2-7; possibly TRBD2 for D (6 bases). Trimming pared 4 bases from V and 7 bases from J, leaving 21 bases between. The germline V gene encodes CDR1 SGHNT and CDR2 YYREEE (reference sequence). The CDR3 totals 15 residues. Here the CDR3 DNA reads TGTGCCAGCAGCGATAGGCGGGACTCGCGTAGGGAGCAGTACTTC. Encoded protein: CASSDRRDSRREQYF.

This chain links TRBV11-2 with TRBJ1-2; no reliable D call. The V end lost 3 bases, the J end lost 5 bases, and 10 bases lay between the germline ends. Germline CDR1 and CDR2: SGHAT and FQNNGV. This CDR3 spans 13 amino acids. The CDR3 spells CASSLTDSYGYTF. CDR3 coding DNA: TGTGCCAGCAGCTTGACCGATTCTTATGGCTACACCTTC.

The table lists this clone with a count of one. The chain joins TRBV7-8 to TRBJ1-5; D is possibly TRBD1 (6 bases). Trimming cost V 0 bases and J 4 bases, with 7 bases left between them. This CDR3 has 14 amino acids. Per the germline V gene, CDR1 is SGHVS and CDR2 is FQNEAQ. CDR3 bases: TGTGCCAGCAGCTTAGCGAGGGGGAATCAGCCCCAGCATTTT. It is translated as CASSLARGNQPQHF.

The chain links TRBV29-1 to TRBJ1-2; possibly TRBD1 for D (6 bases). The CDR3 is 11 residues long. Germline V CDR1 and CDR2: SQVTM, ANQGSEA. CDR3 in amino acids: CTGGTSDGYTF. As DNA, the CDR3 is TGCACCGGGGGGACATCGGATGGCTACACCTTC.

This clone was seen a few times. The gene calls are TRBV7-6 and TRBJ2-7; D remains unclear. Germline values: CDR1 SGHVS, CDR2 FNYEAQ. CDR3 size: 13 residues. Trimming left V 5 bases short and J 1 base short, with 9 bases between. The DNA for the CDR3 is TGTGCCAGCAGCCTCTCCCCTTCCTACGAGCAGTACTTC. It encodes CASSLSPSYEQYF. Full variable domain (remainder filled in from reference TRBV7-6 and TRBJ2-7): GAGVSQSPRYKVTKRGQDVALRCDPISGHVSLYWYRQALGQGPEFLTYFNYEAQQDKSGLPNDRFSAERPEGSISTLTIQRTEQRDSAMYRCASSLSPSYEQYFGPGTRLTVT.